These 26 T cell receptor beta chains came from one sample sequenced in a study of T cells in Graves' hyperthyroidism and ophthalmopathy (dated by TCRdb to between 2019 and 2020). The receptor library was made with multiplex PCR. TCRdb shows the sequencer as Illumina HiSeq 2000. The TCR beta CDR3 regions were amplified from RNA transcripts. A first-round RT-PCR of the TCR CDR3 used the HTBI primer set with the Qiagen OneStep RT-PCR kit. In TCRdb, the public reads were trimmed at Q25 with fastp and aligned with MiXCR, with productive beta chains retained. When rows share a CDR3 protein, they turn into one entry using the most common DNA and genes. The sample table holds under 400,000 distinct CDR3 sequences, of which 13% to 15% were seen once. Clones ranked in the top ten supply approximately 20% of the sample. The sequencing sample was made of blood. The receptors derive from a woman aged 55-69 years with Graves' ophthalmopathy.

This clonotype has ten or more counts. This chain connects TRBV2 to TRBJ2-2; 9 bases line up with TRBD1. Germline trimming cut 2 bases from V and 9 bases from J; bases unmatched to any gene: 7. Germline-derived CDR1 and CDR2 are SNHLY and FYNNEI. CDR3 length equals 15 residues. This chain's CDR3 is CASSEQQGAIRELFF. As DNA, the CDR3 is TGTGCCAGCAGTGAACAACAGGGGGCCATCAGGGAGCTGTTTTTT.

The V and J genes are TRBV3-1 and TRBJ2-1; no clear D gene. Germline V gene lookup returns CDR1 LGHDT and CDR2 YNNKEL (reference sequence). V gave up 0 bases and J gave up 4 bases, with 1 base separating them. This CDR3 is built from 12 residues. CDR3 in amino acids: CASSQEYNEQFF. CDR3 sequence (DNA): TGTGCCAGCAGCCAAGAATACAATGAGCAGTTCTTC.

This clonotype was recorded a few times. The V and J genes are TRBV4-1 and TRBJ2-7, with 14 bases fitting TRBD2. CDR3 length: 16 amino acids. Unmatched junction bases numbered 6, after V lost 3 bases and J lost 5 bases. Germline CDR1 MGHRA, CDR2 YSYEKL. CDR3 nucleotides: TGCGCCAGCAGCCATGGGACTAGCGGGAGCTCGGACGAGCAGTACTTC. This codes for CASSHGTSGSSDEQYF.

This chain links TRBV2 with TRBJ2-1, with 7 bases lining up with TRBD2. From germline, CDR1 is SNHLY and CDR2 FYNNEI. CDR3 size: 14 residues. V was pared by 6 bases and J by 4 bases, with 6 bases of the junction left unmatched. CDR3 residues: CASRWTSWYNEQFF. For the CDR3, the DNA is TGTGCCAGCAGATGGACTAGTTGGTACAATGAGCAGTTCTTC.

The J gene is TRBJ1-6, the V gene TRBV5-5; D is unresolved. CDR1 is SGHKS and CDR2 is YYEKEE in the germline V gene (reference sequence). CDR3 length equals 14 residues. Trimming removed 0 bases from V and 7 bases from J, with 8 bases in between. The DNA of the CDR3 is TGTGCCAGCAGCTTGGGGAGCCGAAATTCACCCCTCCACTTT. It is translated as CASSLGSRNSPLHF.

The chain recombines TRBV10-3 with TRBJ2-7; TRBD1 matches at 7 bases. CDR3 length: 15 residues. The ends lost 3 bases at V and 4 bases at J; junction bases unmatched: 9. CDR1 is ENHRY, CDR2 SYGVKD, per germline. The CDR3 DNA follows: TGTGCCATCAGTGACGGTACAGGGGCTTTTTACGAGCAGTACTTC. This sequence encodes CAISDGTGAFYEQYF.

This clonotype was recorded a few times. The chain uses TRBV4-1 and TRBJ2-1; 7 bases fit TRBD2. V lost 1 base and J lost 6; bases outside the gene matches: 9. CDR1 is MGHRA, CDR2 YSYEKL, per germline. The CDR3 contains 16 residues. The chain's CDR3 is CASSQVSGMGVNEQFF. The DNA of the CDR3 is TGCGCCAGCAGCCAAGTCAGCGGGATGGGGGTCAATGAGCAGTTCTTC.

This clonotype was counted ten times or more. This chain uses TRBV7-9 with TRBJ1-1; the D is unclear. Germline V CDR1 and CDR2: SEHNR, FQNEAQ (reference sequence). This CDR3 region has 13 residues. Trimming stripped 3 bases from V and 1 base from J, with 6 bases between. The CDR3 DNA sequence: TGTGCCAGCAGCTTCGGAGAGAACACTGAAGCTTTCTTT. The encoded protein is CASSFGENTEAFF.

There are a few counts of this clonotype. A single base separates this from a much larger clone, so it may be a read error. The rearrangement uses TRBV3-1 and TRBJ1-1; D unresolved. CDR1 is LGHDT, CDR2 YNNKEL, per germline (reference sequence). This CDR3 has 13 residues. CDR3 bases: TGTGCCAGCAGCCTCACAGTGAACACTGGAGCTTTCTTT. Protein: CASSLTVNTGAFF.

Comments on this clonotype: This may be a read error: a much more frequent sequence differs by one nucleotide. V gene TRBV11-2 combines with J gene TRBJ2-3; D unresolved. The CDR3 totals 10 residues. The V end was cut by 5 bases, the J end by 9 bases, with 6 bases between. CDR1 is SGHAT, CDR2 FQNNGV, per germline. CDR3 protein: CASSHGTQYF. As DNA, the CDR3 is TGTGCCAGCAGCCACGGGACGCAGTATTTT.

Ten or more counts support this clonotype. The chain is built from TRBV5-1 and TRBJ2-2, with D possibly matching TRBD1 (6 bases). There are 13 residues in the CDR3. Between the trimmed V and J ends, which lost 3 bases and 5 bases, there was a span of 8 bases. Germline V gene data show CDR1 as SGHRS and CDR2 as YFSETQ. CDR3 protein: CASSYRVTGELFF. The CDR3 coding sequence is TGCGCCAGCAGCTACAGGGTGACCGGGGAGCTGTTTTTT.

The chain combines TRBV12-3 or TRBV12-4 with TRBJ2-7; no clear D gene. The CDR3 loop spans 11 amino acids. Trimming left V 3 bases short and J 6 bases short, with 6 bases between. The CDR3 DNA reads TGTGCCAGCAGTTTGGTTCTCGAGCAGTACTTC. It is translated as CASSLVLEQYF.

This clonotype came up many times. The chain couples TRBV18 to TRBJ2-1; perhaps TRBD1 as D (6 bases). The CDR3 covers 13 residues. Germline CDR1 is KGHSH and CDR2 is LQKENI. Trimming took 3 bases from V and 6 from J, leaving 9 bases between them. CDR3 coding DNA: TGTGCCAGCTCACCGGACAGAAGCAATGAGCAGTTCTTC. Protein sequence: CASSPDRSNEQFF. Together with reference TRBV18 and TRBJ2-1, the CDR3 gives the full variable domain: NAGVMQNPRHLVRRRGQEARLRCSPMKGHSHVYWYRQLPEEGLKFMVYLQKENIIDESGMPKERFSAEFPKEGPSILRIQQVVRGDSAAYFCASSPDRSNEQFFGPGTRLTVL.

In this sample, this clonotype turned up a few times. V gene TRBV11-2 combines with J gene TRBJ2-5, with TRBD1 as a possible D gene (7 bases). The V end lost 3 bases, the J end lost 0 bases, and 11 bases lay between the germline ends. This CDR3 spans 15 amino acids. Germline-derived CDR1 and CDR2 are SGHAT and FQNNGV. In DNA, the CDR3 is TGTGCCAGCAGCTTTGCAGGGGGGCACCAAGAGACCCAGTACTTC. It codes for CASSFAGGHQETQYF.

The chain joins TRBV30 to TRBJ1-5; D not certain. The CDR3 loop spans 13 amino acids. The germline CDR1 and CDR2 sequences are GTSNPN and SVGIG (reference sequence). The V and J ends lost 0 bases and 7 bases respectively, with 10 bases between them. Here the CDR3 DNA reads TGTGCCTGGAGTGTGGAGGGTACGCAGCCCCAGCATTTT. Translated: CAWSVEGTQPQHF.

This clonotype was recorded at least ten times. The chain uses TRBV20-1 and TRBJ2-7; 8 nucleotides match TRBD2. With V trimmed by 6 bases and J by 7 bases, 11 bases remained unmatched. The CDR3 is made up of 13 amino acids. Germline CDR1 DFQATT, CDR2 SNEGSKA (reference sequence). For the CDR3, the DNA is TGCAGTGCCCCGAGTAGCGGGACTCTGGAGCAGTACTTC. Translated, it gives CSAPSSGTLEQYF.

This clonotype appeared a few times. This sequence joins TRBV4-2 and TRBJ1-5; tentatively, D is TRBD1 (5 bases). Germline V lookup: CDR1 LGHNA, CDR2 YNFKEQ. Trimming left V 2 bases short and J 7 bases short, with 9 bases between. The CDR3 consists of 13 residues. The CDR3 here is CASSQPGEQPQHF. In DNA, the CDR3 is TGTGCCAGCAGCCAACCGGGGGAACAGCCCCAGCATTTT.

This clonotype appeared a single time. V gene TRBV5-4 combines with J gene TRBJ2-3; 8 bases agree with TRBD2. Trimming at V came to 3 bases and at J to 6 bases, leaving 9 bases not matched to a gene. The germline V gene has CDR1 SGHNT and CDR2 YYREEE (reference sequence). This CDR3 is 15 amino acids long. DNA for the CDR3: TGTGCCAGCAGCTCGGGACTAGGATCTTTGGATACGCAGTATTTT. It encodes CASSSGLGSLDTQYF.

This chain links TRBV28 with TRBJ2-5; D might be TRBD1 (5 bases). The CDR3 loop spans 16 amino acids. Trimming shortened V by 4 bases and J by 4 bases, and 19 bases separated the two germline ends. Per the germline V gene, CDR1 is MDHEN and CDR2 is SYDVKM. The CDR3 reads CASSSPGHPKGETQYF. The CDR3 DNA is TGTGCCAGCAGTTCCCCTGGACACCCCAAGGGAGAGACCCAGTACTTC.

This sequence joins TRBV28 and TRBJ2-3; 16 bases fit TRBD2. There are 17 residues in the CDR3. Germline V CDR1 and CDR2: MDHEN, SYDVKM. V trimming: 6 bases; J trimming: 3 bases; junction bases outside the gene matches: 6. The CDR3 region is CASRRPGLAGGTDTQYF. The CDR3 DNA reads as TGTGCCAGCAGACGTCCGGGACTAGCGGGAGGGACAGATACGCAGTATTTT.

This clonotype was recorded a few times. The chain uses TRBV9 and TRBJ1-1; D call uncertain. Deletions cut 0 bases from V and 5 bases from J, with 11 bases between. This CDR3 spans 14 amino acids. The germline gives CDR1 SGDLS, CDR2 YYNGEE. In DNA, the CDR3 is TGTGCCAGCAGCGTAGCTCCCACAGCAACTGAAGCTTTCTTT. Translating gives CASSVAPTATEAFF.

As concerns this clonotype: A single base separates this from a much larger clone, so it may be a read error. The V call is TRBV6-2 or TRBV6-3, the J call TRBJ1-1; D ambiguous. Trimming took 0 bases from V and 3 from J, leaving 5 bases between them. Germline assignment: CDR1 MNHEY and CDR2 SVGEGT. The CDR3 covers 13 residues. This chain's CDR3 is CASSYSTDTEAFF. The CDR3 coding sequence is TGTGCCAGCAGTTACTCGACCGACACTGAAGCTTTCTTT.

This clonotype was detected only a few times. The genes are TRBV19 and TRBJ2-3; D not certain. Germline-derived CDR1 and CDR2 are LNHDA and SQIVND (reference sequence). The CDR3 runs to 14 residues. V lost 6 bases and J lost 0, with 10 bases in between. The CDR3, as DNA: TGTGCCAGTAGGGACGGCTCTAGCACAGATACGCAGTATTTT. This sequence encodes CASRDGSSTDTQYF.

The gene calls are TRBV5-1 and TRBJ1-2; no reliable D call. V lost 0 bases, J lost 6 bases, and 12 bases lay in between. The CDR3 runs to 14 residues. CDR1 is SGHRS and CDR2 is YFSETQ in the germline V gene. The DNA for the CDR3 is TGCGCCAGCAGCTTGGGGGAGGGAATGGATGGCTACACCTTC. Translation gives CASSLGEGMDGYTF.

This clonotype came up a few times. The rearrangement uses TRBV11-2 and TRBJ2-7; TRBD2 aligns across 10 bases. V shed 3 bases and J 1 base; nucleotides not matched to a gene: 3. This CDR3 is 15 amino acids long. Germline lookup yields CDR1 SGHAT and CDR2 FQNNGV. DNA for the CDR3: TGTGCCAGCAGCTTTGGGACTAGCGAGTCCTACGAGCAGTACTTC. The encoded protein is CASSFGTSESYEQYF.

There are many counts of this clonotype. This sequence joins TRBV7-9 and TRBJ2-1; 12 bases fit TRBD1. The V and J ends lost 4 bases and 5 bases, in that order; junction bases with no gene match: 3. The CDR3 contains 15 residues. Germline assignment: CDR1 SEHNR and CDR2 FQNEAQ (reference sequence). The CDR3 spells CASSWDRGLNNEQFF. The CDR3, as DNA: TGTGCCAGCAGCTGGGACAGGGGGCTAAACAATGAGCAGTTCTTC.